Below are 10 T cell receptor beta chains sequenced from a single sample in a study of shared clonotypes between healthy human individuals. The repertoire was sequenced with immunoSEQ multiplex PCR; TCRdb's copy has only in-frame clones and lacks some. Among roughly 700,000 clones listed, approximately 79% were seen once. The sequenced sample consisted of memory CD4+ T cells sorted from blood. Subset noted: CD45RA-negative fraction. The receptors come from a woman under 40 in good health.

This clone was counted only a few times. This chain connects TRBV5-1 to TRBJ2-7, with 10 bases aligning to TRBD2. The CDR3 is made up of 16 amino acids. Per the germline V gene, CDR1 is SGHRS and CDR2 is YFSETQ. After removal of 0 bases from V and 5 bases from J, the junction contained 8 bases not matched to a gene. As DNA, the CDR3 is TGCGCCAGCAGCTTGGATCCTAGCGGGAGCCTGAACGAGCAGTACTTC. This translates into CASSLDPSGSLNEQYF.

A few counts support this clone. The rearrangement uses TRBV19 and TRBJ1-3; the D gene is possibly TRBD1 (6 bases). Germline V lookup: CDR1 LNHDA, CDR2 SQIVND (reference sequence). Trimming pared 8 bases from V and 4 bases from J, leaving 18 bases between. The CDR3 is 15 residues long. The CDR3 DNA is TGTGCCAGTCGATATACTACAGGGTCGGGAAACACCATATATTTT. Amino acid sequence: CASRYTTGSGNTIYF.

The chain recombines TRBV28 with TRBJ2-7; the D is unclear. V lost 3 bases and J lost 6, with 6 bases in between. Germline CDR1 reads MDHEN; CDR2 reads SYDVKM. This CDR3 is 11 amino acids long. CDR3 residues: CASSFFAEQYF. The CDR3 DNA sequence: TGTGCCAGCAGTTTCTTTGCCGAGCAGTACTTC.

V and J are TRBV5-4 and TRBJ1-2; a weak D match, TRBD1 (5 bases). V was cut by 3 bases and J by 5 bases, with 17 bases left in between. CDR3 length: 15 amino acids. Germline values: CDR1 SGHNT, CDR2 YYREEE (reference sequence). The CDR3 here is CASSSPQDPTYGYTF. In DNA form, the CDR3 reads TGTGCCAGCAGCTCGCCACAGGACCCAACTTATGGCTACACCTTC. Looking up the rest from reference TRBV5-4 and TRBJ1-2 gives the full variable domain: ETGVTQSPTHLIKTRGQQVTLRCSSQSGHNTVSWYQQALGQGPQFIFQYYREEENGRGNFPPRFSGLQFPNYSSELNVNALELDDSALYLCASSSPQDPTYGYTFGSGTRLTVV.

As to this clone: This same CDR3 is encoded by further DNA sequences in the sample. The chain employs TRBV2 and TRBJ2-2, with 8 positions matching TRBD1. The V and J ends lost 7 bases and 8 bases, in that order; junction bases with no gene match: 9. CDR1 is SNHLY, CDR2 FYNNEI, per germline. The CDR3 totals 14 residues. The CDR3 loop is CASNRGAVTGELFF. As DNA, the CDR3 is TGTGCCAGCAACAGGGGGGCGGTCACTGGGGAGCTGTTTTTT.

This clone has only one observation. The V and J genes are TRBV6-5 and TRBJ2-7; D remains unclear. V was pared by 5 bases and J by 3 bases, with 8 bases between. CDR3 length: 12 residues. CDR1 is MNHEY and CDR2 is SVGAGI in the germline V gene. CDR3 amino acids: CASSNQNYEQYF. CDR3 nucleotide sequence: TGTGCCAGCAGTAACCAAAACTACGAGCAGTACTTC.

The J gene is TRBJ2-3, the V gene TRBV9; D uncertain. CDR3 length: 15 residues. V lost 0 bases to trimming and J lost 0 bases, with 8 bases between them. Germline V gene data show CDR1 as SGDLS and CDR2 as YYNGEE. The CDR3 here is CASSVGDPSTDTQYF. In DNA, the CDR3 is TGTGCCAGCAGCGTAGGTGATCCTAGCACAGATACGCAGTATTTT.

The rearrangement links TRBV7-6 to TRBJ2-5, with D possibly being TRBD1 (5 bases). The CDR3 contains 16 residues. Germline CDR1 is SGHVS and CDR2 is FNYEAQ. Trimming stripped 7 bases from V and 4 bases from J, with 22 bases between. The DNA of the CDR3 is TGTGCCAGCACCCTTAGGAGTCAGGGTCTGGGAGAGACCCAGTACTTC. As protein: CASTLRSQGLGETQYF.

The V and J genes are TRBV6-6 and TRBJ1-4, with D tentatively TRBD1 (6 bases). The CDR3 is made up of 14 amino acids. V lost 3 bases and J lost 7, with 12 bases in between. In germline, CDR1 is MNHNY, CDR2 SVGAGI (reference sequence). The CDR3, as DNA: TGTGCCAGCAGTTATCGGGGGGCAGGTGAAAAACTGTTTTTT. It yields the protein CASSYRGAGEKLFF.

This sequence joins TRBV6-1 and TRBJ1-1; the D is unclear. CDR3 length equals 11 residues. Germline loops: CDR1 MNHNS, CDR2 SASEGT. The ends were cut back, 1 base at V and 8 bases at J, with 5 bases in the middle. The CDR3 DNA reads TGTGCCAGCAGTGAAGTTACAGAAGCTTTCTTT. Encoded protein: CASSEVTEAFF.